This T cell receptor (beta chain) was found in a study of human T cells and chemical hapten exposure. Turning to the study itself: While the roughly 25-week study was under way, patients received diphenylcyclopropenone on the scalp every week. Across samples, TCR yields varied, mostly owing to small differences in pooled library volumes. Patches with 0.01% DPC went on the upper back, and the tests were read at 6 days.

TCRdb reanalysed the RACE reads using MiXCR and keeps one entry per CDR3 protein. Among 350,000 to 400,000 distinct CDR3 sequences listed, 5% to 6.5% were seen once. Per germline, CDR1 SNHLY and CDR2 FYNNEI. CDR3 length: 10 amino acids. V was shortened by 4 bases and J by 7 bases, with 4 bases between the two germline ends. This clonotype was detected ten times or more. Its antigen is currently unknown. Findings and caveats of the study: Controls had significantly fewer large CDR3 similarity clusters than were formed by expanded TCRs.

Described time point: pre-sensitization, week 0. Stated treatment: therapeutic diphenylcyclopropenone sensitization with weekly scalp DPC. The chain couples TRBV2 to TRBJ2-5; no clear D. This clonotype was sampled from a woman in her 50s with alopecia areata. Some clones in this sample may be carry-over from other donors' samples. The starting material was whole blood, obtained in connection with sensitization to the hapten diphenylcyclopropenone (DPC). CDR3: CASSGLTQYF. The CDR3 coding sequence is TGTGCCAGCAGTGGCCTGACCCAGTACTTC.